This passage covers 2 T cell receptor beta chains from one sample sequenced in a study of blood T cell repertoires in COVID-19. The protocol was immunoSEQ multiplex PCR, while the TCRdb copy is restricted to in-frame clones and leaves out a portion. This sample has approximately 170,000 clones, with 75% to 90% found just once. Material for sequencing was PBMCs or T cells enriched from blood (not recorded which). These receptor sequences come from a woman under 30 who had recovered from COVID-19.

The chain is built from TRBV6-4 and TRBJ2-2, with D possibly being TRBD1 (5 bases). The germline gives CDR1 MRHNA, CDR2 SNTAGT. V dropped 6 bases and J dropped 3 bases, with 11 bases sitting between them. This CDR3 has 14 amino acids. This chain's CDR3 is CASRDRSDTGELFF. In DNA form, the CDR3 reads TGTGCCAGCAGAGACAGATCAGACACCGGGGAGCTGTTTTTT.

This rearrangement joins TRBV2 to TRBJ2-7; 9 bases are a match to TRBD2. J gave up 3 bases and V 6 bases, and 3 bases lay outside the gene matches. The CDR3 sequence is 13 residues long. The germline CDR1 and CDR2 sequences are SNHLY and FYNNEI. CDR3 nucleotide sequence: TGTGCCAGCAGGGGAGCGGGAGGCTACGAGCAGTACTTC. Translating gives CASRGAGGYEQYF.